What follows are 20 T cell receptor beta chains derived from one specimen sequenced in a study of blood T cell repertoires in COVID-19. Only in-frame clones appear in the TCRdb table, and some are missing; sequencing was by immunoSEQ multiplex PCR. This table has more than 95,000 clones, roughly 90% appearing once. Sequencing was performed on peripheral blood. The receptors originated from a human donor in a cohort sampled during active COVID-19.

This rearrangement joins TRBV29-1 to TRBJ1-4, with no clear D. Germline values: CDR1 SQVTM, CDR2 ANQGSEA. Trimming removed 6 bases from V and 0 bases from J, with 14 bases in between. This CDR3 region has 15 residues. The CDR3 DNA sequence: TGCAGCGTGGGTGCGGGTGGGTCAACTAATGAAAAACTGTTTTTT. It specifies CSVGAGGSTNEKLFF.

The chain uses TRBV28 and TRBJ1-1; no definite D call. This CDR3 spans 15 amino acids. The V end lost 6 bases, the J end lost 3 bases, and 17 bases lay between the germline ends. Germline V gene sequence: CDR1 MDHEN, CDR2 SYDVKM. DNA for the CDR3: TGTGCCAGCAGCATATACTCCGGGCGGGACACTGAAGCTTTCTTT. This codes for CASSIYSGRDTEAFF.

The chain couples TRBV7-2 to TRBJ2-1; TRBD2 aligns across 7 bases. The germline V gene encodes CDR1 SGHTA and CDR2 FQGNSA. The junction had 6 bases not matched to a gene; V was cut back by 1 base and J by 9 bases. The CDR3 loop spans 14 amino acids. The CDR3 loop reads CASSLGRLAIEQFF. The CDR3 coding sequence is TGTGCCAGCAGCTTAGGACGACTAGCTATTGAGCAGTTCTTC.

V gene TRBV4-1 combines with J gene TRBJ2-7; 8 nucleotides agree with TRBD1. The CDR3 extends over 16 amino acids. J was trimmed by 4 bases and V by 0 bases; bases with no gene match: 8. Germline-derived CDR1 and CDR2 are MGHRA and YSYEKL. In DNA, the CDR3 is TGCGCCAGCAGCCAAGATTCGGCAGGACAGGGTTACGAGCAGTACTTC. The encoded protein is CASSQDSAGQGYEQYF.

This sequence joins TRBV5-6 and TRBJ2-1, with 9 bases that match TRBD2. The CDR3 contains 16 residues. Germline trimming cut 0 bases from V and 4 bases from J; bases unmatched to any gene: 5. Per the germline V gene, CDR1 is SGHDT and CDR2 is YYEEEE. The CDR3 nucleotides are TGTGCCAGCAGCTTGGATCTAGCGGGAAAGTACAATGAGCAGTTCTTC. This codes for CASSLDLAGKYNEQFF.

The chain uses TRBV4-2 and TRBJ1-1; 9 positions match TRBD1. CDR1 LGHNA and CDR2 YNFKEQ come from the germline V gene. The CDR3 runs to 15 residues. The trim removed 7 bases at V and 0 bases at J, leaving 6 bases unmatched. The CDR3 loop is CASTRDRDMNTEAFF. The CDR3 DNA follows: TGTGCCAGCACACGGGACAGGGACATGAACACTGAAGCTTTCTTT.

The chain couples TRBV12-5 to TRBJ2-3, with 7 nucleotides matching TRBD2. Trimming took 0 bases from V and 0 from J; bases not matched to a gene: 21. The CDR3 contains 22 residues. Per germline, CDR1 LGHNT and CDR2 FRNRAP. The chain's CDR3 is CASGLVLRGGGPPYGSTDTQYF. Here the CDR3 DNA reads TGTGCTAGTGGTTTGGTACTCCGAGGCGGGGGTCCGCCCTATGGGAGCACAGATACGCAGTATTTT. The full variable domain, rest sourced from reference TRBV12-5 and TRBJ2-3, is DARVTQTPRHKVTEMGQEVTMRCQPILGHNTVFWYRQTMMQGLELLAYFRNRAPLDDSGMPKDRFSAEMPDATLATLKIQPSEPRDSAVYFCASGLVLRGGGPPYGSTDTQYFGPGTRLTVL.

This sequence joins TRBV30 and TRBJ1-5; D unresolved. This CDR3 contains 13 residues. V dropped 3 bases and J dropped 0 bases, with 6 bases sitting between them. Germline CDR1 is GTSNPN and CDR2 is SVGIG (reference sequence). For the CDR3, the DNA is TGTGCCTGGAGCCCAGATAGCAATCAGCCCCAGCATTTT. Its protein is CAWSPDSNQPQHF.

The V call is TRBV7-9, the J call TRBJ2-7; tentative D call: TRBD1 (5 bases). CDR3 length equals 14 residues. Per germline, CDR1 SEHNR and CDR2 FQNEAQ (reference sequence). With 2 bases removed from V and 3 bases from J, the gap between germline ends came to 11 bases. In DNA, the CDR3 is TGTGCCAGCAGCTTAAGGGGTCCTAACTACGAGCAGTACTTC. Residues: CASSLRGPNYEQYF.

The V call is TRBV9, the J call TRBJ1-5; the match to TRBD1 covers 8 bases. Trimming cost V 2 bases and J 7 bases; bases outside gene matches: 11. The CDR3 is made up of 16 amino acids. The germline gives CDR1 SGDLS, CDR2 YYNGEE. In DNA form, the CDR3 reads TGTGCCAGCAGCGTGGGCGATACAGGGGGGCGGCAGCCCCAGCATTTT. Translated, it gives CASSVGDTGGRQPQHF.

The rearrangement uses TRBV7-8 and TRBJ2-7; 8 bases line up with TRBD2. The CDR3 sequence is 16 residues long. V lost 5 bases and J lost 2; bases outside the gene matches: 11. Germline assignment: CDR1 SGHVS and CDR2 FQNEAQ. The CDR3 spells CASSRLGASGPYEQYF. CDR3 bases: TGTGCCAGCAGCCGCCTGGGGGCTAGCGGGCCCTACGAGCAGTACTTC.

This sequence joins TRBV7-9 and TRBJ2-1; 12 positions agree with TRBD2. Germline-derived CDR1 and CDR2 are SEHNR and FQNEAQ (reference sequence). V was clipped by 1 base and J by 0 bases; unmatched bases: 7. This CDR3 is 19 amino acids long. CDR3 in DNA: TGTGCCAGCAGCTTAGTTGGACTAGCGGGACCTCTCTCCTACAATGAGCAGTTCTTC. It is translated as CASSLVGLAGPLSYNEQFF.

The CDR3 DNA sequence: TGTGCCAGCAGCCACGTCTCTTTGAACACTGAAGCTTTCTTT. Translation: CASSHVSLNTEAFF. This chain connects TRBV14 to TRBJ1-1; no clear D gene. The CDR3 runs to 14 residues. V lost 3 bases and J lost 0, with 8 bases in between. Germline V lookup: CDR1 SGHDN, CDR2 FVKESK. The whole variable domain, filled in from reference TRBV14 and TRBJ1-1, reads EAGVTQFPSHSVIEKGQTVTLRCDPISGHDNLYWYRRVMGKEIKFLLHFVKESKQDESGMPNNRFLAERTGGTYSTLKVQPAELEDSGVYFCASSHVSLNTEAFFGQGTRLTVV.

The chain joins TRBV5-1 to TRBJ1-2, with TRBD1 identical over 7 bases. Germline trimming cut 4 bases from V and 7 bases from J; bases unmatched to any gene: 4. Germline CDR1 is SGHRS and CDR2 is YFSETQ. The CDR3 sequence is 12 residues long. CDR3: CASSTRQGGYTF. The CDR3 DNA reads as TGCGCCAGCAGCACCAGACAGGGTGGCTACACCTTC.

This rearrangement joins TRBV3-1 (or the pseudogene TRBV3-2) to TRBJ2-3, with TRBD1 matching over 12 bases. CDR3 size: 21 residues. Trimming cost V 0 bases and J 2 bases; bases outside gene matches: 15. The germline V gene has CDR1 LGHDT and CDR2 YNNKEL (reference sequence). DNA of the CDR3: TGTGCCAGCAGCCAAGATCGGGGACAGGGGGCACCTACTGATTCCACAGATACGCAGTATTTT. Residues: CASSQDRGQGAPTDSTDTQYF.

This chain links TRBV19 with TRBJ2-1; the match to TRBD2 covers 8 bases. Trimming at V came to 3 bases and at J to 0 bases, leaving 1 base not matched to a gene. Per germline, CDR1 LNHDA and CDR2 SQIVND (reference sequence). This CDR3 has 15 amino acids. The chain's CDR3 is CASSIGTSSYNEQFF. As DNA, the CDR3 is TGTGCCAGTAGTATCGGGACTAGCTCCTACAATGAGCAGTTCTTC.

The CDR3 DNA reads as TGCGCCAGCAGCCCCCGGGACAGGGGGGGATATGAGCAGTTCTTC. Its protein is CASSPRDRGGYEQFF. V and J are TRBV5-1 and TRBJ2-1; 11 bases fit TRBD1. V lost 4 bases and J lost 8; bases outside the gene matches: 8. CDR1 and CDR2 (germline): SGHRS, YFSETQ. There are 15 residues in the CDR3. Combining the CDR3 with reference TRBV5-1 and TRBJ2-1 gives the whole variable domain KAGVTQTPRYLIKTRGQQVTLSCSPISGHRSVSWYQQTPGQGLQFLFEYFSETQRNKGNFPGRFSGRQFSNSRSEMNVSTLELGDSALYLCASSPRDRGGYEQFFGPGTRLTVL.

The rearrangement uses TRBV2 and TRBJ1-6, with 8 bases fitting TRBD1. V gave up 7 bases and J gave up 9 bases; unmatched junction bases: 5. Germline V gene sequence: CDR1 SNHLY, CDR2 FYNNEI. CDR3 length equals 13 residues. The CDR3 DNA follows: TGTGCCAGCACGGAGACAGGGGTTTCACCCCTCCACTTT. Translating it yields CASTETGVSPLHF.

This sequence joins TRBV15 and TRBJ2-1; 10 bases line up with TRBD1. Per the germline V gene, CDR1 is LNHNV and CDR2 is YYDKDF (reference sequence). This CDR3 is built from 15 residues. Trimming at V came to 3 bases and at J to 4 bases, leaving 3 bases not matched to a gene. DNA of the CDR3: TGTGCCACCAGCAGGGACAGGGGGAGATACAATGAGCAGTTCTTC. Amino acid sequence: CATSRDRGRYNEQFF.

V and J are TRBV13 and TRBJ1-1; a weak D match, TRBD1 (6 bases). CDR3 length equals 18 residues. The germline CDR1 and CDR2 sequences are PRHDT and FYEKMQ (reference sequence). Trimming shortened V by 5 bases and J by 0 bases, and 22 bases separated the two germline ends. The CDR3 nucleotides are TGTGCCAGCAGCCCTTCCCTGGGGACGGGGACAATGAACACTGAAGCTTTCTTT. Amino acid sequence: CASSPSLGTGTMNTEAFF.